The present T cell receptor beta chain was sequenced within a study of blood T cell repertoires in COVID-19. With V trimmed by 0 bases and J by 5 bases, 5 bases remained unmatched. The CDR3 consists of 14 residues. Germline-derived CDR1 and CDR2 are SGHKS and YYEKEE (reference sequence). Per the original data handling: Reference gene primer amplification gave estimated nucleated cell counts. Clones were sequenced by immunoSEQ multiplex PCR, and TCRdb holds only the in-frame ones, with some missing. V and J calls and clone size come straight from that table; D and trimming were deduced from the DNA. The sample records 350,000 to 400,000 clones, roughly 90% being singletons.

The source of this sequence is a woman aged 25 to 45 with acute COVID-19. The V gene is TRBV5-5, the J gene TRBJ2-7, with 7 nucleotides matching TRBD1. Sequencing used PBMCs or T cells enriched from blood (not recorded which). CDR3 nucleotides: TGTGCCAGCAGCTTGGGACAGGGCCCCCACGAGCAGTACTTC. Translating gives CASSLGQGPHEQYF.